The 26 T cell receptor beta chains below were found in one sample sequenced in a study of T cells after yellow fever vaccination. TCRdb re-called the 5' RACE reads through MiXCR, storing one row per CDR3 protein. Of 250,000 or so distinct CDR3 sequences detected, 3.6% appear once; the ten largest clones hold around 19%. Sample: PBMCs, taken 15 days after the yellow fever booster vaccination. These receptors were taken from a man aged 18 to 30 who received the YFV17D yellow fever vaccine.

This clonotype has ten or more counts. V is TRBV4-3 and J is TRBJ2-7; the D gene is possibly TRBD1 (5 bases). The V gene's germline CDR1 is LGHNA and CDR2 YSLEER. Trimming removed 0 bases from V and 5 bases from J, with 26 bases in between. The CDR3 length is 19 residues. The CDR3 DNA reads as TGCGCCAGCAGCCAAGAATCCCCCGACACAGGTCCTCTTCGCCACGAGCAGTACTTC. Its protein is CASSQESPDTGPLRHEQYF.

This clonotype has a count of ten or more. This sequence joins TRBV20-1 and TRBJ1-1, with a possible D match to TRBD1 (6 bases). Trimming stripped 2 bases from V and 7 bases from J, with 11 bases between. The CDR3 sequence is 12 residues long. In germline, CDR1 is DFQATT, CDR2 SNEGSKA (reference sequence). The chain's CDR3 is CSARTQGSEAFF. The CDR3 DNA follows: TGCAGTGCTAGAACTCAGGGGAGTGAAGCTTTCTTT.

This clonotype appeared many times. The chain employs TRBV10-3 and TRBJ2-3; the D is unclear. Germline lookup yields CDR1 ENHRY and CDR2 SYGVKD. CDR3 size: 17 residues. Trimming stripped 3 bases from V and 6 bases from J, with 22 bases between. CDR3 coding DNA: TGTGCCATCAGTGAAACCCTTCAACATGGGGTCCTCGATACGCAGTATTTT. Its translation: CAISETLQHGVLDTQYF.

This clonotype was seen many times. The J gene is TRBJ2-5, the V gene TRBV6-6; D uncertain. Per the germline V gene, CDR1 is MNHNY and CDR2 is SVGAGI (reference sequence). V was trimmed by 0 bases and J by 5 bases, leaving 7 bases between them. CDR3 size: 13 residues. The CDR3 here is CASSYSQFETQYF. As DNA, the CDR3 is TGTGCCAGCAGTTACTCGCAGTTTGAGACCCAGTACTTC.

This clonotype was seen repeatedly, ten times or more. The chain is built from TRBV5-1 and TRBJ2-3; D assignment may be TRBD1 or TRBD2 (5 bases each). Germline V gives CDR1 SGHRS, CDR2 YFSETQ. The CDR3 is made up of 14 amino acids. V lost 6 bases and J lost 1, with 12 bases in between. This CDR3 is CASKSGQGTDTQYF. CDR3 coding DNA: TGCGCCAGCAAGTCGGGGCAGGGCACAGATACGCAGTATTTT.

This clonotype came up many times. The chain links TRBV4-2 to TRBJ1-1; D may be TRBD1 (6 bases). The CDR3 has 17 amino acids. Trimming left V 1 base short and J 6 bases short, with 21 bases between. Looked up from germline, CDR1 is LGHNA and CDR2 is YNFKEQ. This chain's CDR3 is CASSQGQGLWGEAEAFF. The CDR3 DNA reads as TGTGCCAGCAGCCAAGGCCAGGGGCTTTGGGGAGAGGCTGAAGCTTTCTTT.

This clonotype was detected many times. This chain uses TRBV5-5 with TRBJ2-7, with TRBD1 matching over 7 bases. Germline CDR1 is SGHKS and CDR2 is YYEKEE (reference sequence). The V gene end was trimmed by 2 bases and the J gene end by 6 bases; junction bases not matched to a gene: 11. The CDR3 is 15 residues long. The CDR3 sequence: CASSFRLGGWVEQYF. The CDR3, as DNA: TGTGCCAGCAGCTTTCGTCTAGGGGGCTGGGTCGAGCAGTACTTC.

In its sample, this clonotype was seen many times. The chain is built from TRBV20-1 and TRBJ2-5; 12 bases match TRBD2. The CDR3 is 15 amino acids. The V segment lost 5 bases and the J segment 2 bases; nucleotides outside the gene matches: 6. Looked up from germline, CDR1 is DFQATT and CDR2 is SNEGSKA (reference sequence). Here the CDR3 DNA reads TGCAGTGCTTTCACTAGCGGGGGGCTTCAAGAGACCCAGTACTTC. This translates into CSAFTSGGLQETQYF.

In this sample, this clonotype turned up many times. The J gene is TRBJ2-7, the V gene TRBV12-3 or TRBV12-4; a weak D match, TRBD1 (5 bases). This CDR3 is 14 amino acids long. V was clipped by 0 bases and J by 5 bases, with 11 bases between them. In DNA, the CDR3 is TGTGCCAGCAGTTTAGCGGCAGGGTCCCACGAGCAGTACTTC. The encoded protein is CASSLAAGSHEQYF.

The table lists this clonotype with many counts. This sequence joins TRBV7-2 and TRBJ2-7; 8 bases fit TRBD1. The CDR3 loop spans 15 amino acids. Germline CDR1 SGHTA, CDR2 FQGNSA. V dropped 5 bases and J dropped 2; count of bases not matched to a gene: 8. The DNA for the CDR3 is TGTGCCAGCAGCGTCCAGGGGGCGCCGACCTACGAGCAGTACTTC. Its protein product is CASSVQGAPTYEQYF. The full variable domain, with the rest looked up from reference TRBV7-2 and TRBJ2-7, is GAGVSQSPSNKVTEKGKDVELRCDPISGHTALYWYRQSLGQGLEFLIYFQGNSAPDKSGLPSDRFSAERTGGSVSTLTIQRTQQEDSAVYLCASSVQGAPTYEQYFGPGTRLTVT.

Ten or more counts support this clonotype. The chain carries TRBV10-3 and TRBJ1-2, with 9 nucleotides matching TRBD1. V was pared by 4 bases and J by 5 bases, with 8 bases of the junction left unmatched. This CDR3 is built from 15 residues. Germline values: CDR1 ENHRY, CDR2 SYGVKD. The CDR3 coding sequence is TGTGCCATCAGTGCAGATCCCGGGACAGGGTATGGCTACACCTTC. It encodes CAISADPGTGYGYTF.

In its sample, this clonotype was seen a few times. CDR3 protein: CASSSPPDRYTEAFF. The CDR3 DNA is TGTGCCAGCAGTTCCCCCCCGGACAGGTACACTGAAGCTTTCTTT. The chain has TRBV28 and TRBJ1-1, with TRBD1 matching 7 bases. V gave up 4 bases and J gave up 3 bases; unmatched junction bases: 8. Germline CDR1 and CDR2: MDHEN and SYDVKM. The CDR3 totals 15 residues.

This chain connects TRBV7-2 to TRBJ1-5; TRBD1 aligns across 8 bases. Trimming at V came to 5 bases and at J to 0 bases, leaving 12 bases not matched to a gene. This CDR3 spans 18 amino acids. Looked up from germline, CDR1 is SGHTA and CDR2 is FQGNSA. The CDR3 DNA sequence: TGTGCCAGCAGCCACGGGGGGACAGGTGGGAATAGCAATCAGCCCCAGCATTTT. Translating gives CASSHGGTGGNSNQPQHF.

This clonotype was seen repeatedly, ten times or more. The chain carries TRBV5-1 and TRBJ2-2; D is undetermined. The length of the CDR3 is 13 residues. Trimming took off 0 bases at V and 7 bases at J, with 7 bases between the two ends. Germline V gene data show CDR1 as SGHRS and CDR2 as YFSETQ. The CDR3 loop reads CASSLEGDGELFF. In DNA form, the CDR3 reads TGCGCCAGCAGCTTGGAAGGTGACGGGGAGCTGTTTTTT.

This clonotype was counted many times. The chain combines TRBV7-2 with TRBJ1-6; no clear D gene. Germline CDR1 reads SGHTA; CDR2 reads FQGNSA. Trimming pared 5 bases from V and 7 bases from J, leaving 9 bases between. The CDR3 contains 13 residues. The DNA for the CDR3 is TGTGCCAGCAGCCCCGTAGACAATTCACCCCTCCACTTT. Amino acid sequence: CASSPVDNSPLHF.

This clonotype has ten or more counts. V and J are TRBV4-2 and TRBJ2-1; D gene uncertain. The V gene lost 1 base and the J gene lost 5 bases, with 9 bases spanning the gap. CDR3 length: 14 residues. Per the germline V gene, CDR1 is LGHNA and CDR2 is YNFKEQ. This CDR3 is CASSQGANNNEQFF. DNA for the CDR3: TGTGCCAGCAGCCAAGGGGCTAATAACAATGAGCAGTTCTTC.

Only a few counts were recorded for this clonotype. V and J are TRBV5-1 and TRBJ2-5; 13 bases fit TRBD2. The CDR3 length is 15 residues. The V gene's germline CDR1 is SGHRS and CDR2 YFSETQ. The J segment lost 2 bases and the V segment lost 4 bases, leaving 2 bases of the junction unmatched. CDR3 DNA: TGCGCCAGCAGCAAGGGACTAGCGGGACAAGAGACCCAGTACTTC. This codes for CASSKGLAGQETQYF. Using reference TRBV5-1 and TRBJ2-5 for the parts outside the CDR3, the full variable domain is KAGVTQTPRYLIKTRGQQVTLSCSPISGHRSVSWYQQTPGQGLQFLFEYFSETQRNKGNFPGRFSGRQFSNSRSEMNVSTLELGDSALYLCASSKGLAGQETQYFGPGTRLLVL.

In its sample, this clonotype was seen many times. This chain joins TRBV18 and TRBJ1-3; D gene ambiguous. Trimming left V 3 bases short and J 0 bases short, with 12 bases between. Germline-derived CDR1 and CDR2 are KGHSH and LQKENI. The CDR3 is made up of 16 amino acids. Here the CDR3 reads CASSPFQDHSGNTIYF. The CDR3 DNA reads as TGTGCCAGCTCACCGTTTCAGGACCACTCTGGAAACACCATATATTTT.

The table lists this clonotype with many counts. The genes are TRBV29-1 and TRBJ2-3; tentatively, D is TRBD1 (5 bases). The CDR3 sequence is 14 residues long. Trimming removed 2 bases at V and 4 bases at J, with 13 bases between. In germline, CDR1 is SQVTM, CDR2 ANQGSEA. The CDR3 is CSVESQDSPDTQYF. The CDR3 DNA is TGCAGCGTTGAATCACAGGATTCCCCAGATACGCAGTATTTT.

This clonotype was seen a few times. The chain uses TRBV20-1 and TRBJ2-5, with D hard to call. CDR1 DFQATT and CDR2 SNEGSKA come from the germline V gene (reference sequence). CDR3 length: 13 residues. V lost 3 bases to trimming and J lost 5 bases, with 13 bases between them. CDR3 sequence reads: CSARRPPAETQYF. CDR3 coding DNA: TGCAGTGCTAGGAGGCCTCCCGCCGAGACCCAGTACTTC.

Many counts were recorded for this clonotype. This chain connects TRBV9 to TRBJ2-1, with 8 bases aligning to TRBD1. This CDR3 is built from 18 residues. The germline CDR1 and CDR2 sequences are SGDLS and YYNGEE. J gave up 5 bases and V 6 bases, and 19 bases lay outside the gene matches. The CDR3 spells CASTRTGSPEIPNNEQFF. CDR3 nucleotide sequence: TGTGCCAGCACCCGGACAGGGTCACCCGAGATCCCAAACAATGAGCAGTTCTTC.

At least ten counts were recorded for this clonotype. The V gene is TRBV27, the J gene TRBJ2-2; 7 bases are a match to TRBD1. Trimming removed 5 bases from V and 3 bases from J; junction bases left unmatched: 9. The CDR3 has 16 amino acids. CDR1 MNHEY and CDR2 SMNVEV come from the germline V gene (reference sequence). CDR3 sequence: CASSVRSQGHTGELFF. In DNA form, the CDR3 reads TGTGCCAGCAGTGTAAGATCACAGGGGCACACCGGGGAGCTGTTTTTT.

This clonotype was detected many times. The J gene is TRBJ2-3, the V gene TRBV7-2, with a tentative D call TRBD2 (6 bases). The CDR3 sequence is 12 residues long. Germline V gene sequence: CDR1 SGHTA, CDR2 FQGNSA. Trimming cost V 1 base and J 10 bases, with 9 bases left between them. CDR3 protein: CASSLGLESQYF. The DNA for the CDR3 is TGTGCCAGCAGCTTAGGACTAGAGTCGCAGTATTTT.

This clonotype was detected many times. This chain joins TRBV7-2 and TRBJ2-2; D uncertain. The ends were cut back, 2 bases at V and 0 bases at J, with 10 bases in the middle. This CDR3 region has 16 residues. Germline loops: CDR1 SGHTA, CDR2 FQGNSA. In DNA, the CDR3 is TGTGCCAGCAGCTTACTTTCGGCAACGAACACCGGGGAGCTGTTTTTT. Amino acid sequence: CASSLLSATNTGELFF.

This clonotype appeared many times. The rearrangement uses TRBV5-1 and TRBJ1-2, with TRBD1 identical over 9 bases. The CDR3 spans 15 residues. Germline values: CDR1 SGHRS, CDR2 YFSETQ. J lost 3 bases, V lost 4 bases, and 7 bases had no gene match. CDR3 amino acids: CASSRGGQGDYGYTF. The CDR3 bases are TGCGCCAGCAGCCGGGGGGGACAGGGAGACTATGGCTACACCTTC.

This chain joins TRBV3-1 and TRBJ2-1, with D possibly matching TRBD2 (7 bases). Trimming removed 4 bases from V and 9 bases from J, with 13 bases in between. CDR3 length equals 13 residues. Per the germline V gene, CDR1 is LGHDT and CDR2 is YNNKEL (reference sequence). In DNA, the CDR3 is TGTGCCAGCAGCCGGGGGGGGGCCATTGAGCAGTTCTTC. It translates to CASSRGGAIEQFF.